A selection of T cell receptor beta chains follows, all from one sample in a study of metastatic and nonmetastatic thyroid tumors. TCRdb ran MiXCR on the PCR reads. The sample gives about 6,100 clones, approximately 31% of which show up once; less than 45% is in the top ten. Sample: adjacent normal tissue. The receptors were gathered from a male donor with papillary thyroid cancer or a benign thyroid nodule (not recorded which). Some clones in this sample may be carry-over from other donors' samples. The CDR3 runs from the conserved cysteine through the conserved F or W. The D gene is left open where the match is weak. Where a row states a size, it is once, few, many or the class of an expanded clone; other rows omit it.

>TRBD2|NA|TRBV2|TRBJ2-3
TGTGCCAGCAGTGAATTCGGACTAGCGGGGGTCCTCACAGATACGCAGTATTTT
CASSEFGLAGVLTDTQYF
>NA|few|TRBV6-1|TRBJ1-1
TGTGCCAGCAGGGGAGCCCTACAAGATAACACGGAAGCTTGCTTT
CASRGALQDNTEACF
>NA|NA|TRBV11-3|TRBJ1-1
TGTGCCAGCAGCTATAGGAACACTGAAGCTTTCTTT
CASSYRNTEAFF
>NA|few|TRBV6-1|TRBJ2-5
TGTGCCAGCAGTGAACTAGAGGCGGGATATGCCGTAGAGACCCAGTACTTC
CASSELEAGYAVETQYF
>TRBD1|NA|TRBV4-2|TRBJ2-7
TGTGCCAGCAGCCCCACCGACTCGACAGGGACCTACGAGCAGTACTTC
CASSPTDSTGTYEQYF
>NA|NA|TRBV20-1|TRBJ2-5
TGCAGTGCCCCGCGCCCAAGCGGAGGAGACCTGGAGACCCAGTACTTC
CSAPRPSGGDLETQYF
>TRBD1|once|TRBV5-1|TRBJ2-3
TGCGCCAGCAGCACGGGACAGGGGTTGGATACGCAGTATTTT
CASSTGQGLDTQYF
>NA|once|TRBV7-5|TRBJ2-5
NA
CISVPGRTGTSGGAVVLETQYF
>TRBD1|NA|TRBV7-8|TRBJ1-1
TGTGCCAGCAGCCTAGGACAGGGCAACACTGAAGCTTTCTTT
CASSLGQGNTEAFF
>TRBD1|NA|TRBV30|TRBJ1-1
TGTGCCTGGAGAAGACAGGGCCCCACTGAAGCTTTCTTT
CAWRRQGPTEAFF
>NA|NA|TRBV6-1|TRBJ2-7
TGTGCCAGCGGAGCCTTCTCCTACGAGCAGTACTTC
CASGAFSYEQYF
>NA|few|TRBV27|TRBJ1-2
TGTGCCAGCAGCCGAGAGAGGAGCCAGGGCTATGGCTACACCTTC
CASSRERSQGYGYTF
>NA|medium-sized|TRBV5-1|TRBJ1-4
TGCGCCAGCAGCTTAGGAGGGACCCTGGATGAAAAACTGTTTTTT
CASSLGGTLDEKLFF
>TRBD1|NA|TRBV11-2|TRBJ1-6
TGTGCCAGCAGCTTAGATGACCGGGACAGGGCCCACTTT
CASSLDDRDRAHF
>NA|large|TRBV19|TRBJ1-1
TGTGCCAGTAGTATAGACCTCCGGGACACTGAAGCTTTCTTT
CASSIDLRDTEAFF
>TRBD1|NA|TRBV19|TRBJ2-7
TGTGCCAGTAGCTGGGAGGGACAGGGCTACGAGCAGTACTTC
CASSWEGQGYEQYF